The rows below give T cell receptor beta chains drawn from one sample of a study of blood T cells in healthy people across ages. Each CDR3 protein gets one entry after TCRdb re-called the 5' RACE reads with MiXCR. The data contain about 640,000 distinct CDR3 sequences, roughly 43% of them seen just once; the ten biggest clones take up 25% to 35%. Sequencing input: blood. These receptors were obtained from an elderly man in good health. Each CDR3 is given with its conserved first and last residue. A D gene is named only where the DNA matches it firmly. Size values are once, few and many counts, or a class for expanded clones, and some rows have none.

cdr3_aa: CAIRDTGRVTEAFF; cdr3_nt: TGTGCCATCAGAGATACAGGGAGGGTAACTGAAGCTTTCTTT; d_call: NA; clone_size: few; v_call: TRBV10-3; j_call: TRBJ1-1
cdr3_aa: CASSYLILGTGDVETQYF; cdr3_nt: TGTGCCAGCAGTTACTTGATCCTCGGGACAGGGGATGTAGAGACCCAGTACTTC; d_call: TRBD1; clone_size: NA; v_call: TRBV6-2/TRBV6-3; j_call: TRBJ2-5
cdr3_aa: CATSDFYSYEQYF; cdr3_nt: TGTGCCACCTCGGACTTTTACTCCTACGAGCAGTACTTC; d_call: NA; clone_size: NA; v_call: TRBV6-2/TRBV6-3; j_call: TRBJ2-7
cdr3_aa: CASSQEDAGGGNEQYF; cdr3_nt: TGTGCCAGCAGCCAAGAAGACGCGGGGGGGGGCAATGAGCAGTACTTC; d_call: TRBD2; clone_size: few; v_call: TRBV4-2; j_call: TRBJ2-5
cdr3_aa: CASSRTGTILGKYF; cdr3_nt: TGTGCCAGCAGCCGAACAGGGACTATCCTAGGGAAGTACTTC; d_call: NA; clone_size: few; v_call: TRBV3-1; j_call: TRBJ2-4
cdr3_aa: CASSYANYGYTF; cdr3_nt: TGTGCCAGCAGTTACGCAAACTATGGCTACACCTTC; d_call: NA; clone_size: NA; v_call: TRBV6-2/TRBV6-3; j_call: TRBJ1-2
cdr3_aa: CASSAGQRTDTQYF; cdr3_nt: TGCGCCAGCAGCGCGGGACAACGCACAGATACGCAGTATTTT; d_call: NA; clone_size: NA; v_call: TRBV5-1; j_call: TRBJ2-3
cdr3_aa: CASSTPAVAGGYNEQYF; cdr3_nt: TGTGCCAGCAGTACCCCTGCGGTTGCGGGGGGCTACAATGAGCAGTACTTC; d_call: TRBD2; clone_size: NA; v_call: TRBV5-4; j_call: TRBJ2-7
cdr3_aa: CSARSGRAPDTQYF; cdr3_nt: TGCAGTGCTAGGAGTGGGAGGGCCCCAGATACGCAGTATTTT; d_call: TRBD2; clone_size: few; v_call: TRBV20-1; j_call: TRBJ2-3
cdr3_aa: CSVLDSSYEQYF; cdr3_nt: TGCAGCGTTCTGGACAGCTCCTACGAGCAGTACTTC; d_call: NA; clone_size: many; v_call: TRBV29-1; j_call: TRBJ2-7